This T cell receptor (beta chain) stems from a study of breast tumors, draining lymph nodes, adjacent tissues. The CDR3 has 12 residues. The V gene's germline CDR1 is MGHDK and CDR2 SYGVNS. Trimming stripped 7 bases from V and 3 bases from J, with 7 bases between. Findings of the study overall: Tumor TCR diversity was below lymph nodes but above nontumor tissue.

TCRdb re-analysed the multiplex PCR reads in MiXCR, keeping a single row per CDR3 protein. The repertoire consists of roughly 21,000 distinct CDR3 sequences, with around 50% occurring once and the leading ten covering less than 9.5%. This clonotype is termed medium-sized. The antigen remains undetermined. Sequenced sample: breast tumor tissue. The V call is TRBV25-1, the J call TRBJ2-1; D call uncertain. The origin of this receptor is a female donor with breast cancer. Some clones in this sample may be carry-over from other donors' samples. The CDR3: CASKVDYNEQFF. CDR3 sequence (DNA): TGTGCCAGCAAGGTGGACTACAATGAGCAGTTCTTC.